This T cell receptor beta chain derives from a study of shared clonotypes between healthy human individuals. The data were produced by immunoSEQ multiplex PCR, yet TCRdb's version contains in-frame clones alone and is incomplete. The sample has 2,500,000 or so clones, 80% to 95% seen once. V was shortened by 2 bases and J by 7 bases, with 9 bases between the two germline ends. The CDR3 contains 13 residues. Germline-derived CDR1 and CDR2 are MDHEN and SYDVKM. The specimen was naive CD4+ T cells from PBMCs. Indicated subset: CD45RA+ positively selected. The chain recombines TRBV28 with TRBJ1-5, with D tentatively TRBD1 (5 bases). The sequence was obtained from a young man in good health. Some clones in this sample may be carry-over from other donors' samples. CDR3 sequence reads: CASSLTGRQPQHF. The CDR3 region has the DNA TGTGCCAGCAGTTTAACGGGGCGACAGCCCCAGCATTTT.